Given below is one TCR beta chain in context. The data were taken from a study of T-cell memory formation after mild COVID-19. As for the study in general: TCR clusters were mostly donor specific.

Germline CDR1 is SQVTM and CDR2 is ANQGSEA. CDR3 length equals 12 residues. V lost 5 bases, J lost 7 bases, and 14 bases lay in between. MiXCR was run by TCRdb on the 5' RACE reads, yielding one entry per CDR3 protein. The repertoire holds under 250,000 distinct CDR3 sequences, around 25% seen once, with over 9.5% in the top ten. This chain connects TRBV29-1 to TRBJ1-1, with D maybe TRBD1 (5 bases). The source is an adult woman who had mild COVID-19 (a few samples of this study predate the infection). Cell type and time point are not known. The sample comprised PBMCs or a T cell subset sorted from them (not recorded which). CDR3 sequence reads: CSVQQGRNEAFF. For the CDR3, the DNA is TGCAGCGTTCAGCAGGGTAGGAATGAAGCTTTCTTT.